These 28 T cell receptor beta chains were all obtained from the same sample, sequenced in a study of T cell responses to AZD1222 COVID-19 vaccine. Assay used: immunoSEQ multiplex PCR; TCRdb lists only in-frame clones, some missing. The repertoire holds about 35,000 clones, with 86% as singletons. The sample consisted of peripheral blood, taken on day 0 of AZD1222 vaccination. Source of these receptors: an adult in good health.

Points on this clone: The same CDR3 also results from other DNA sequences found in this sample. The gene calls are TRBV5-1 and TRBJ1-5; 7 bases are shared with TRBD1. CDR1 is SGHRS and CDR2 is YFSETQ in the germline V gene. Losses at the gene ends were 4 bases for V and 4 bases for J; bases not matched to a gene: 5. CDR3 length: 14 amino acids. The CDR3 coding sequence is TGCGCCAGCAGCCCCGAGGGACAGAATCAGCCCCAGCATTTT. Translating it yields CASSPEGQNQPQHF.

This chain joins TRBV6-5 and TRBJ1-3, with D perhaps matching TRBD1 (5 bases). This CDR3 contains 14 residues. Germline lookup yields CDR1 MNHEY and CDR2 SVGAGI. The ends were cut back, 6 bases at V and 3 bases at J, with 12 bases in the middle. The CDR3 sequence is CASSYTGRGNTIYF. CDR3 coding DNA: TGTGCCAGCAGCTACACAGGCCGTGGAAACACCATATATTTT.

The chain uses TRBV16 and TRBJ2-7; 7 bases match TRBD1. The length of the CDR3 is 16 residues. Germline V gene data show CDR1 as KGHSY and CDR2 as FQNENV. V dropped 4 bases and J dropped 2; count of bases not matched to a gene: 11. This CDR3 reads CASSPIPTGIPYEQYF. The CDR3 DNA follows: TGTGCCAGCAGCCCGATACCGACAGGGATCCCCTACGAGCAGTACTTC.

The V and J genes are TRBV9 and TRBJ2-3; 9 nucleotides line up with TRBD1. The CDR3 is made up of 15 amino acids. After removal of 4 bases from V and 4 bases from J, the junction contained 7 bases not matched to a gene. Germline loops: CDR1 SGDLS, CDR2 YYNGEE. Here the CDR3 DNA reads TGTGCCAGCAGCAAAGGACAGGGGAAGGCAGATACGCAGTATTTT. Its translation: CASSKGQGKADTQYF.

This chain links TRBV30 with TRBJ2-7; maybe TRBD2 (6 bases). Trimming shortened V by 8 bases and J by 5 bases, and 22 bases separated the two germline ends. This CDR3 has 14 amino acids. The germline V gene has CDR1 GTSNPN and CDR2 SVGIG (reference sequence). The CDR3 here is CAGVTGGSYDEQYF. CDR3 in DNA: TGTGCCGGAGTTACTGGAGGGAGTTATGACGAGCAGTACTTC.

V is TRBV13 and J is TRBJ2-7, with D perhaps matching TRBD1 (6 bases). Germline V gene sequence: CDR1 PRHDT, CDR2 FYEKMQ (reference sequence). This CDR3 has 11 residues. The V and J ends lost 4 bases and 5 bases respectively, with 6 bases between them. The CDR3 DNA reads TGTGCCAGCAGCTCAGGGGACGAGCAGTACTTC. Translating it yields CASSSGDEQYF.

This sequence joins TRBV27 and TRBJ1-4; D is unclear. V lost 4 bases, J lost 6 bases, and 12 bases lay in between. The CDR3 covers 14 residues. Germline V lookup: CDR1 MNHEY, CDR2 SMNVEV (reference sequence). CDR3 DNA: TGTGCCAGCAGTTCTTTGGGTAGGGATGAAAAACTGTTTTTT. This gives the protein CASSSLGRDEKLFF.

The chain recombines TRBV3-1 (or the pseudogene TRBV3-2) with TRBJ2-7; 9 bases are shared with TRBD1. This CDR3 spans 16 amino acids. Germline trimming cut 0 bases from V and 1 base from J; bases unmatched to any gene: 4. Germline CDR1 LGHDT, CDR2 YNNKEL (reference sequence). The CDR3 protein is CASSQEYGQGSYEQYF. The DNA of the CDR3 is TGTGCCAGCAGCCAAGAATATGGACAGGGGTCCTACGAGCAGTACTTC.

This chain uses TRBV7-2 with TRBJ2-7; possibly TRBD1 for D (6 bases). V lost 5 bases to trimming and J lost 0 bases, with 17 bases between them. The CDR3 spans 16 residues. Germline lookup yields CDR1 SGHTA and CDR2 FQGNSA. The CDR3 coding sequence is TGTGCCAGCAGCCCTTGGCCGGGACATAGCTCCTACGAGCAGTACTTC. It yields the protein CASSPWPGHSSYEQYF.

This clone appeared once. The J gene is TRBJ1-4, the V gene TRBV7-9; D unclear. The CDR3 has 14 residues. Trimming stripped 5 bases from V and 8 bases from J, with 15 bases between. Germline-derived CDR1 and CDR2 are SEHNR and FQNEAQ (reference sequence). This CDR3 reads CASSGEGRREKLFF. The DNA of the CDR3 is TGTGCCAGCAGCGGAGAAGGTCGGCGCGAAAAACTGTTTTTT.

The chain carries TRBV18 and TRBJ1-2, with 11 bases that match TRBD1. This CDR3 is built from 15 residues. Germline trimming cut 2 bases from V and 8 bases from J; bases unmatched to any gene: 7. Germline assignment: CDR1 KGHSH and CDR2 LQKENI. CDR3 sequence (DNA): TGTGCCAGCTCACCATCCGGGACAGGGGGGAACGGCTACACCTTC. Translated, it gives CASSPSGTGGNGYTF.

The chain uses TRBV7-9 and TRBJ1-2; D might be TRBD1 (5 bases). Trimming removed 5 bases from V and 2 bases from J, with 12 bases in between. The CDR3 sequence is 14 residues long. CDR1 and CDR2 (germline): SEHNR, FQNEAQ (reference sequence). Written as DNA, the CDR3 is TGTGCCAGCAGCCTCGCCCGGGGGAACTATGGCTACACCTTC. Protein product: CASSLARGNYGYTF.

The V call is TRBV4-1, the J call TRBJ1-2, with 8 bases that match TRBD1. Germline assignment: CDR1 MGHRA and CDR2 YSYEKL. The CDR3 spans 14 residues. V was pared by 3 bases and J by 3 bases, with 3 bases of the junction left unmatched. The CDR3, as DNA: TGCGCCAGCAGCCAGGCGGACAGGGACTATGGCTACACCTTC. It encodes CASSQADRDYGYTF.

V usage is TRBV15 and J usage is TRBJ1-3; D gene unclear. Germline loops: CDR1 LNHNV, CDR2 YYDKDF (reference sequence). V lost 1 base and J 0 bases, leaving 7 bases between the germline ends. The CDR3 spans 15 residues. CDR3 loop: CATSRVAGSGNTIYF. The CDR3 nucleotides read TGTGCCACCAGCAGAGTAGCGGGCTCTGGAAACACCATATATTTT.

This clone was picked up a small number of times. The V gene is TRBV6-4, the J gene TRBJ2-2; D may be TRBD2 (5 bases). Germline CDR1 MRHNA, CDR2 SNTAGT. The V and J ends lost 4 bases and 6 bases respectively, with 12 bases between them. This CDR3 region has 14 residues. This CDR3 is CASSGILGAGELFF. The CDR3, as DNA: TGTGCCAGCAGTGGGATACTAGGAGCCGGGGAGCTGTTTTTT.

CDR3 DNA: TGCGCCAGCAGCTATGGGACAGGGAACAATGAGCAGTTCTTC. It encodes CASSYGTGNNEQFF. The chain links TRBV5-1 to TRBJ2-1; TRBD1 matches 9 bases. V was clipped by 3 bases and J by 5 bases; unmatched bases: 3. The CDR3 is 14 residues long. Germline lookup yields CDR1 SGHRS and CDR2 YFSETQ.

This clone was detected only once. The V call is TRBV7-8, the J call TRBJ1-3; the D gene is possibly TRBD1 (6 bases). Trimming took off 0 bases at V and 2 bases at J, with 20 bases between the two ends. The CDR3 runs 19 residues. The germline V gene encodes CDR1 SGHVS and CDR2 FQNEAQ. This CDR3 reads CASSLARAGVSLAGNTIYF. CDR3 DNA: TGTGCCAGCAGCTTAGCGCGGGCAGGGGTTTCACTGGCTGGAAACACCATATATTTT.

CDR3 sequence: CASSFQMDMGETQYF. DNA of the CDR3: TGTGCCAGCAGCTTCCAAATGGACATGGGGGAGACCCAGTACTTC. The chain combines TRBV5-6 with TRBJ2-5; D is perhaps TRBD1 (5 bases). V was pared by 2 bases and J by 5 bases, with 16 bases between. From germline, CDR1 is SGHDT and CDR2 YYEEEE. The CDR3 loop spans 15 amino acids.

The chain joins TRBV7-3 to TRBJ1-6; D perhaps matches TRBD1 (6 bases). The germline V gene encodes CDR1 SGHTA and CDR2 FQGTGA. With 5 bases removed from V and 10 bases from J, the gap between germline ends came to 18 bases. CDR3 length equals 15 residues. The CDR3 DNA reads TGTGCCAGCAGCCCGGTCCAGGGGCTTAGATCACCCCTCCACTTT. Its protein is CASSPVQGLRSPLHF. Supplemented by reference TRBV7-3 and TRBJ1-6, the full variable domain reads GAGVSQTPSNKVTEKGKYVELRCDPISGHTALYWYRQSLGQGPEFLIYFQGTGAADDSGLPNDRFFAVRPEGSVSTLKIQRTERGDSAVYLCASSPVQGLRSPLHFGNGTRLTVT.

The chain has TRBV2 and TRBJ2-7, with 8 bases that match TRBD2. The V segment lost 8 bases and the J segment 3 bases; nucleotides outside the gene matches: 9. This CDR3 contains 14 residues. Per the germline V gene, CDR1 is SNHLY and CDR2 is FYNNEI. The CDR3 DNA sequence: TGTGCCAGCGTCGGGGTAGCGGGACTCTACGAGCAGTACTTC. Its translation is CASVGVAGLYEQYF.

The chain combines TRBV7-2 with TRBJ2-6; a weak D match, TRBD2 (5 bases). This CDR3 spans 16 amino acids. V dropped 1 base and J dropped 3 bases, with 10 bases sitting between them. Looked up from germline, CDR1 is SGHTA and CDR2 is FQGNSA. CDR3 protein: CASSLGVGVGANVLTF. The CDR3 DNA reads TGTGCCAGCAGCTTAGGGGTGGGAGTTGGGGCCAACGTCCTGACTTTC.

The chain uses TRBV10-3 and TRBJ2-1, with 10 bases aligning to TRBD1. V lost 10 bases and J lost 1; bases outside the gene matches: 4. The CDR3 is 14 residues long. Germline assignment: CDR1 ENHRY and CDR2 SYGVKD. In nucleotides, the CDR3 is TGTGCCACTGGGACAGGGGAATCCTACAATGAGCAGTTCTTC. Protein product: CATGTGESYNEQFF.

This clone was recorded a few times. This sequence joins TRBV19 and TRBJ1-4, with TRBD1 identical over 9 bases. The germline V gene has CDR1 LNHDA and CDR2 SQIVND (reference sequence). CDR3 length: 14 amino acids. With 3 bases clipped from V and 8 bases from J, the junction kept 4 bases outside the gene matches. As DNA, the CDR3 is TGTGCCAGTAGTATCGGGACAGGGCCGGAAAAACTGTTTTTT. Translated: CASSIGTGPEKLFF.

The rearrangement links TRBV15 to TRBJ2-1; TRBD2 agrees at 11 bases. J gave up 5 bases and V 5 bases, and 5 bases lay outside the gene matches. The germline V gene has CDR1 LNHNV and CDR2 YYDKDF (reference sequence). This CDR3 has 15 residues. The CDR3 sequence is CATSGGLAANNEQFF. The CDR3, as DNA: TGTGCCACCAGCGGGGGACTAGCGGCCAACAATGAGCAGTTCTTC.

The chain combines TRBV15 with TRBJ2-2; 12 bases agree with TRBD1. V shed 5 bases and J 5 bases; nucleotides not matched to a gene: 12. Germline V gene sequence: CDR1 LNHNV, CDR2 YYDKDF (reference sequence). This CDR3 has 18 amino acids. As DNA, the CDR3 is TGTGCCACCAGCGACTGGGACAGGGGGCTTGGGGTTACCGGGGAGCTGTTTTTT. It is translated as CATSDWDRGLGVTGELFF.

This chain joins TRBV2 and TRBJ1-2; D remains unclear. The CDR3 spans 12 residues. CDR1 SNHLY and CDR2 FYNNEI come from the germline V gene. V lost 7 bases and J 0 bases, leaving 6 bases between the germline ends. CDR3 sequence: CASKEANYGYTF. DNA of the CDR3: TGTGCCAGCAAGGAAGCTAACTATGGCTACACCTTC.

This chain uses TRBV7-2 with TRBJ1-3, with D unresolved. This CDR3 spans 12 amino acids. Trimming pared 5 bases from V and 1 base from J, leaving 3 bases between. The germline gives CDR1 SGHTA, CDR2 FQGNSA. The CDR3: CASSPSGNTIYF. The CDR3 region has the DNA TGTGCCAGCAGCCCTTCTGGAAACACCATATATTTT.

This clone was observed a few times. This chain connects TRBV6-6 to TRBJ1-6; 8 bases map to TRBD1. In germline, CDR1 is MNHNY, CDR2 SVGAGI (reference sequence). The ends lost 6 bases at V and 9 bases at J; junction bases unmatched: 13. The CDR3 extends over 16 amino acids. DNA of the CDR3: TGTGCCAGCAGCTGGGGAGGCCAGGGGGCGGGTTCACCCCTCCACTTT. Its protein product is CASSWGGQGAGSPLHF.